This TCR beta chain stems from a study of OX40 agonist ivuxolimab in advanced cancers. About the full investigation: Ivuxolimab was an agonistic, fully human IgG2 monoclonal antibody directed against OX40 (CD134), a costimulatory receptor. Intravenous ivuxolimab was administered to patients every 2 weeks at six dose levels: 0.01, 0.1, 0.3, 1.5, 3 and 10 mg/kg. Patients were allowed to have had prior anti-PD-1, anti-PD-L1 or anti-CTLA-4 therapy, and 40% to 45% of the dose-escalation patients had previously received checkpoint inhibitors. Partial responses were achieved by three dose-escalation patients, of whom one had hepatocellular carcinoma and two had cutaneous melanoma. The monotherapy dose-escalation portion (N of about 50 patients) of the phase I ivuxolimab trial is reported in the paper. Peripheral TCRbeta sequencing was intended to test whether TCR sequence diversity was altered and clonal T-cell expansion was caused by ivuxolimab. Among the roughly 52 dose-escalation patients, around 19 had hepatocellular carcinoma, approximately 15 melanoma, 9 renal cell carcinoma and 9 head and neck cancer. A male proportion of roughly 80% and a mean age of 60 years, ranging from about 20 to 80, were recorded for the dose-escalation cohort.

Overall study outcomes, separate from this receptor: At doses from 0.1 to 3.0 mg/kg, clonal expansion was seen in both CD4+ and CD8+ blood T cells between baseline and week 6. Low levels of normalized T-cell clonal expansion were also seen in some nonresponding patients. After ivuxolimab, CD8+ T cells had more expanded clones than CD4+ T cells on average. In the 0.1-3.0 mg/kg groups, partial responders had among the lowest normalized peripheral clonal expansion, particularly in CD8+ T cells. Antigen specificity was not determined for the clonally expanded peripheral T cells.

CDR1 and CDR2 were assigned from the germline V gene (reference sequence) as GTSNPN and SVGIG. Measured from the cysteine to the phenylalanine, the CDR3 is 14 residues long. Kept here is only the CDR3 DNA, which spans 42 bases and is read in frame from base 1. Germline trimming amounts to 5 bases on V and 8 bases on J, with 8 as the count of junction bases outside the gene matches. Genomic DNA was extracted from sorted cells for sequencing of the TCRbeta CDR3 region. TCRbeta CDR3 regions were sequenced using the immunoSEQ Assay. TCRdb limited this immuneACCESS table to in-frame rearrangements with V and J called. A share of clones is missing; checked studies link under half to unresolved V genes, and the rest is unexplained. The sample table shows tens of thousands of clones, and about 90% are seen once. The ten largest make up less than 5% of the sample. As concerns this clone: No cognate antigen has been identified for it. No base qualities exist here, and no much larger clone lies one base off it.

Patients with a history of autoimmune disease or receiving systemic immunosuppression were excluded from the trial. Peripheral blood for TCR sequencing was collected from all dose cohorts at baseline, on cycle 4 day 1, and on cycle 7 day 1. Samples were obtained from an open-label, multicenter, first-in-human phase I dose-escalation trial of ivuxolimab. The trial enrolled adults with locally advanced or metastatic head and neck squamous cell, hepatocellular, melanoma or renal cell carcinoma. Before TCR sequencing, CD4+ T cells and CD8+ T cells from peripheral blood were sorted into separate populations.

The TCR originated in an adult with an advanced solid tumor such as melanoma, head and neck, liver or kidney cancer. The receptor chain draws on TRBV30 and TRBJ2-1, with 11 bases aligning to TRBD1. This material consisted of CD4+ or CD8+ T cells sorted from blood, taken in a trial of the OX40 agonist ivuxolimab. For the CDR3, the sequence is CAWDRTGGLDEQFF. The nucleotide sequence reads TGTGCCTGGGACCGGACAGGGGGCCTGGATGAGCAGTTCTTC.